Sequencing of this TCR beta chain was carried out in a study of blood T cell repertoires in COVID-19. Method: immunoSEQ multiplex PCR; TCRdb's copy keeps in-frame clones and lacks some. This table has about 220,000 clones, around 83% appearing once. This clone showed up just once. The length of the CDR3 is 16 residues. The V gene's germline CDR1 is SNHLY and CDR2 FYNNEI. After removal of 3 bases from V and 1 base from J, the junction contained 7 bases not matched to a gene. Specimen: peripheral blood. This chain connects TRBV2 to TRBJ2-7; 9 bases agree with TRBD2. This receptor was identified in a woman older than 75 with COVID-19, enrolled during active disease. CDR3: CASSDAGTSGSYEQYF. CDR3 sequence (DNA): TGTGCCAGCAGTGACGCAGGAACTAGCGGGTCCTACGAGCAGTACTTC.